This T cell receptor beta chain was sequenced in a study of T cell responses to AZD1222 COVID-19 vaccine. Study-wide results and caveats: Just a handful of AZD1222 recipients tested seropositive at baseline. Females made up more of the donors, who were largely white British, and clonal diversity may have come out too low. CD4 TCRs associated with vaccination spanned spike, dominating at 160-218 and 743-854.

Measured with immunoSEQ multiplex PCR; TCRdb has only the in-frame clones, and not every one. The sample lists about 140,000 clones, roughly 89% seen once, with around 1.7% in the top ten. A word on this clone: What it binds is unknown.

CDR1 SGHRS and CDR2 YFSETQ come from the germline V gene. The trim removed 4 bases at V and 4 bases at J, leaving 10 bases unmatched. The CDR3 spans 16 residues. The rearrangement joins TRBV5-1 to TRBJ2-3, with 9 bases lining up with TRBD2. This TCR came from an adult in good health. The sample consisted of peripheral blood, taken on day 0 of AZD1222 vaccination. The CDR3 reads CASSPGASGTADTQYF. The CDR3 DNA sequence: TGCGCCAGCAGCCCCGGGGCTAGCGGGACCGCAGATACGCAGTATTTT.